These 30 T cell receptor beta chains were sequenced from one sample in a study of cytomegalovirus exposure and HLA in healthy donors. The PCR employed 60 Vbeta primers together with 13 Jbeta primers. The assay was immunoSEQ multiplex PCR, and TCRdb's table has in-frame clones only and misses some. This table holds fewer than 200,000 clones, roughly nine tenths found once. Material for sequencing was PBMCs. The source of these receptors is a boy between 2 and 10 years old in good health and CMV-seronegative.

CDR3 DNA sequence: TGTGCCAGCTCTGGGACAGACGGAAACATTCAGTACTTC. This codes for CASSGTDGNIQYF. The V call is TRBV2, the J call TRBJ2-4, with 7 bases matching TRBD1. The CDR3 spans 13 residues. The V and J ends lost 8 bases and 6 bases, in that order; junction bases with no gene match: 7. Germline V CDR1 and CDR2: SNHLY, FYNNEI.

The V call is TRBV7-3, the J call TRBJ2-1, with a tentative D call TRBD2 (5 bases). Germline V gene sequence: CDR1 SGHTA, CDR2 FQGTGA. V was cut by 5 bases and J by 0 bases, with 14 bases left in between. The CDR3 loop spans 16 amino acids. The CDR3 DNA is TGTGCCAGCAGCCCCGGAGAAGCGGACTCCTACAATGAGCAGTTCTTC. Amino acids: CASSPGEADSYNEQFF. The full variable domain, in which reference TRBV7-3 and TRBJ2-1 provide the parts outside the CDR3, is GAGVSQTPSNKVTEKGKYVELRCDPISGHTALYWYRQSLGQGPEFLIYFQGTGAADDSGLPNDRFFAVRPEGSVSTLKIQRTERGDSAVYLCASSPGEADSYNEQFFGPGTRLTVL.

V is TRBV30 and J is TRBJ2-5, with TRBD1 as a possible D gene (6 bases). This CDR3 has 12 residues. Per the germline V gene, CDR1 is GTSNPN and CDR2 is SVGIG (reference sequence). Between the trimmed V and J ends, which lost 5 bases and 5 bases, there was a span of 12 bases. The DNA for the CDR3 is TGTGCCTGGTTGGGGGCTGCGGAGACCCAGTACTTC. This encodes CAWLGAAETQYF. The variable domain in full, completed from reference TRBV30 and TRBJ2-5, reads SQTIHQWPATLVQPVGSPLSLECTVEGTSNPNLYWYRQAAGRGLQLLFYSVGIGQISSEVPQNLSASRPQDRQFILSSKKLLLSDSGFYLCAWLGAAETQYFGPGTRLLVL.

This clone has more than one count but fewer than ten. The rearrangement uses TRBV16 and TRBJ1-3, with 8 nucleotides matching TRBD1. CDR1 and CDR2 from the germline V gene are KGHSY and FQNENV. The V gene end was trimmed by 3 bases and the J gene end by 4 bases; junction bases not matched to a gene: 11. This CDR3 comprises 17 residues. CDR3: CASSQPRTGKGGNTIYF. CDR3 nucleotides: TGTGCCAGCAGCCAGCCCAGGACAGGGAAAGGCGGAAACACCATATATTTT. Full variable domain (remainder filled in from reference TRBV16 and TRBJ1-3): GEEVAQTPKHLVRGEGQKAKLYCAPIKGHSYVFWYQQVLKNEFKFLISFQNENVFDETGMPKERFSAKCLPNSPCSLEIQATKLEDSAVYFCASSQPRTGKGGNTIYFGEGSWLTVV.

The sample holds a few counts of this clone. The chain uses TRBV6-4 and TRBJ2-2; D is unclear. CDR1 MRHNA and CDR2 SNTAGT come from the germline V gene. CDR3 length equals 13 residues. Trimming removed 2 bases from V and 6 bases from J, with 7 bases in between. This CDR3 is CASSDLGPGELFF. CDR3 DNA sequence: TGTGCCAGCAGTGACCTGGGCCCCGGGGAGCTGTTTTTT.

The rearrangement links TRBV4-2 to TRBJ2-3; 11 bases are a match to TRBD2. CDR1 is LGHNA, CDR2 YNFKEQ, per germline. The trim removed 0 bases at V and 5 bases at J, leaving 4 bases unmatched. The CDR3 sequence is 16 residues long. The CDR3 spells CASSQEAGLAGDTQYF. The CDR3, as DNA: TGTGCCAGCAGCCAAGAAGCCGGACTAGCGGGAGATACGCAGTATTTT.

The CDR3 region is CASSSGGHGNEQFF. The DNA of the CDR3 is TGTGCCAGCAGCTCTGGGGGCCATGGGAATGAGCAGTTCTTC. The chain is built from TRBV7-7 and TRBJ2-1, with D possibly matching TRBD1 (6 bases). CDR1 is SSHAT and CDR2 is FNYEAQ in the germline V gene (reference sequence). The CDR3 length is 14 residues. Trimming removed 4 bases at V and 7 bases at J, with 14 bases between.

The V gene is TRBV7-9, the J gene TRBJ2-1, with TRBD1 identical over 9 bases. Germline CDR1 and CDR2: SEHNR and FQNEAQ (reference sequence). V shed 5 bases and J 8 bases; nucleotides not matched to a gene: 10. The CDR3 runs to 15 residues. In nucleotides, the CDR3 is TGTGCCAGCAGCCCGCCGGGACAGGGCCTCGATGAGCAGTTCTTC. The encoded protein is CASSPPGQGLDEQFF.

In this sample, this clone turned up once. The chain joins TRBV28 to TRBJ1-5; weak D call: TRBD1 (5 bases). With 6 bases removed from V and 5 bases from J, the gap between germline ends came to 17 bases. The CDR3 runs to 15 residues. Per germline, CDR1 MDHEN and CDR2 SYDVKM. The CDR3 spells CASSPGRGAYQPQHF. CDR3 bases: TGTGCCAGCAGCCCCGGGCGGGGCGCCTATCAGCCCCAGCATTTT.

This chain's CDR3 is CASRGRGQEKLFF. Here the CDR3 DNA reads TGTGCCAGCAGGGGCAGGGGGCAGGAAAAACTGTTTTTT. V usage is TRBV6-1 and J usage is TRBJ1-4; 8 positions agree with TRBD1. Germline CDR1 MNHNS, CDR2 SASEGT. J lost 8 bases, V lost 6 bases, and 5 bases had no gene match. This CDR3 is built from 13 residues.

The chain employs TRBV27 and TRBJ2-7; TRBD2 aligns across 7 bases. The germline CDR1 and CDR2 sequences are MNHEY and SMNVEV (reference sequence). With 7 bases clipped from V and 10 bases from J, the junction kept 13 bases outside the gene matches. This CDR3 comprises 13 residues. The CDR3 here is CASISGASGSQYF. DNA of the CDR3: TGTGCCAGCATAAGTGGGGCTAGCGGCAGTCAGTACTTC.

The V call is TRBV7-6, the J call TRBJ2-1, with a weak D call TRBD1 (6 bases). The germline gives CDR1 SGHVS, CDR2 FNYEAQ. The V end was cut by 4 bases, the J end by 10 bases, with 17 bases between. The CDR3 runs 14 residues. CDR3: CASSYRDMVSEQFF. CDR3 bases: TGTGCCAGCAGCTACCGGGACATGGTTTCGGAGCAGTTCTTC.

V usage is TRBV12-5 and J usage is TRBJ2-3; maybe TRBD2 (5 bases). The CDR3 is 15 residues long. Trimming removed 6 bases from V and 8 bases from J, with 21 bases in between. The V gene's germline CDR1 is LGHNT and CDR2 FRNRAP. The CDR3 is CASGPTPGDIRTQYF. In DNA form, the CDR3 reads TGTGCTAGTGGGCCGACCCCCGGGGATATTCGTACGCAGTATTTT.

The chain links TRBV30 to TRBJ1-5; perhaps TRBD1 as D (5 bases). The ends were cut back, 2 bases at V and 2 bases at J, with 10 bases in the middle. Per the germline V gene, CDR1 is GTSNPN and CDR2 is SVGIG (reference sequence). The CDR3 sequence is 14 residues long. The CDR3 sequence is CAWSQGSGNQPQHF. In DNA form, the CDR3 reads TGTGCCTGGAGTCAGGGAAGCGGCAATCAGCCCCAGCATTTT.

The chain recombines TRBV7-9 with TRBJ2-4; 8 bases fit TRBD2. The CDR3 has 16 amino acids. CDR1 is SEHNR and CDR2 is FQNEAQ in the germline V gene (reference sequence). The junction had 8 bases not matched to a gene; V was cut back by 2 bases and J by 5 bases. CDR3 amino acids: CASSLYLGAGENIQYF. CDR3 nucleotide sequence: TGTGCCAGCAGCTTATACCTGGGAGCGGGAGAAAACATTCAGTACTTC.

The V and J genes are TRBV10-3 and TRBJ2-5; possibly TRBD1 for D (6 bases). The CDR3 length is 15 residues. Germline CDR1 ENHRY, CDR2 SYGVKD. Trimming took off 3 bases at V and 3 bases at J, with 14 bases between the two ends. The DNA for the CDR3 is TGTGCCATCAGTGATCTGGGACAAGCGAAAGAGACCCAGTACTTC. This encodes CAISDLGQAKETQYF.

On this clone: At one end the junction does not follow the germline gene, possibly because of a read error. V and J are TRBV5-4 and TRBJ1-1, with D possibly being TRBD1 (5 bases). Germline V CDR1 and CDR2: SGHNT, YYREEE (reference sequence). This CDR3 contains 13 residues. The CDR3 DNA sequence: TGTGCCAGCAGCTTGGGCAGGGCAGGTGAAGCTTCCTTT. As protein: CASSLGRAGEASF.

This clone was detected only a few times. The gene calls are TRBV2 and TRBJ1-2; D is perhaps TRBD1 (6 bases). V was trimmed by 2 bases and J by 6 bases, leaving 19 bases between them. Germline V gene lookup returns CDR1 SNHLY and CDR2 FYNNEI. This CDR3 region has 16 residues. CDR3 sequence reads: CASSESRWTEGNGYTF. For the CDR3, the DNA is TGTGCCAGCAGTGAATCCCGTTGGACAGAGGGCAATGGCTACACCTTC.

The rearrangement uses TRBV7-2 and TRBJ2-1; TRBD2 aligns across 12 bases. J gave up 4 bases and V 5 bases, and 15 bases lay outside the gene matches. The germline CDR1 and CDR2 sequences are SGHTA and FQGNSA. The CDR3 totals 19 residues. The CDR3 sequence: CASSLRLAGARSRYNEQFF. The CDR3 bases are TGTGCCAGCAGCCTTAGACTAGCGGGAGCAAGGTCGAGGTACAATGAGCAGTTCTTC.

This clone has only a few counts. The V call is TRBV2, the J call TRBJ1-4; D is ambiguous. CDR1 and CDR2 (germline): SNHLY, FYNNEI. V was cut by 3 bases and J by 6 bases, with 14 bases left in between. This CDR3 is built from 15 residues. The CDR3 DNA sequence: TGTGCCAGCAGTGATTTCGGCGGGAAGGATGAAAAACTGTTTTTT. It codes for CASSDFGGKDEKLFF.

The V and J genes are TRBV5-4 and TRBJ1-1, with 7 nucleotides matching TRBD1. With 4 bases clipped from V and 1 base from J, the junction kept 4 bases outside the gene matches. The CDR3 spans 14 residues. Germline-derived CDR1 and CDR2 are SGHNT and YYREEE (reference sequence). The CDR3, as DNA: TGTGCCAGCAGCAGAGGGGGCTCGAACACTGAAGCTTTCTTT. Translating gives CASSRGGSNTEAFF.

The CDR3 loop reads CASSSLRGQSPDTQYF. The DNA of the CDR3 is TGTGCCAGCAGCTCTCTCCGGGGACAGTCTCCCGATACGCAGTATTTT. The chain combines TRBV11-2 with TRBJ2-3, with 7 bases lining up with TRBD1. V lost 4 bases, J lost 6 bases, and 13 bases stayed unmatched. From germline, CDR1 is SGHAT and CDR2 FQNNGV. This CDR3 spans 16 amino acids. The full variable domain, in which reference TRBV11-2 and TRBJ2-3 provide the parts outside the CDR3, is EAGVAQSPRYKIIEKRQSVAFWCNPISGHATLYWYQQILGQGPKLLIQFQNNGVVDDSQLPKDRFSAERLKGVDSTLKIQPAKLEDSAVYLCASSSLRGQSPDTQYFGPGTRLTVL.

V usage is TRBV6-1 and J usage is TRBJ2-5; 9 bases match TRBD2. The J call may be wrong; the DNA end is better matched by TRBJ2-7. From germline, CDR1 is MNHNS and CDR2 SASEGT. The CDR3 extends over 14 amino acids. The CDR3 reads CASSGLAGSYEQYF. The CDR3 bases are TGTGCCAGCAGTGGGCTAGCGGGGTCCTACGAGCAGTACTTC.

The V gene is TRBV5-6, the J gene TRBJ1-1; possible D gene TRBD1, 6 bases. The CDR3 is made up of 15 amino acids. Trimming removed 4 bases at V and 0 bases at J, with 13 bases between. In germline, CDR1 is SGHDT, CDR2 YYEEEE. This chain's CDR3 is CASSHRALMNTEAFF. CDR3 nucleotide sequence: TGTGCCAGCAGCCACAGGGCTTTGATGAACACTGAAGCTTTCTTT.

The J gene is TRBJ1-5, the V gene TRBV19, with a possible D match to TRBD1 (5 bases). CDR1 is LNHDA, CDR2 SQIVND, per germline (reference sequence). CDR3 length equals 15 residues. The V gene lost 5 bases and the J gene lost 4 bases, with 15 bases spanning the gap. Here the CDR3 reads CASSRGVLGNQPQHF. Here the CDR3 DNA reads TGTGCCAGTAGTCGGGGGGTATTAGGGAATCAGCCCCAGCATTTT.

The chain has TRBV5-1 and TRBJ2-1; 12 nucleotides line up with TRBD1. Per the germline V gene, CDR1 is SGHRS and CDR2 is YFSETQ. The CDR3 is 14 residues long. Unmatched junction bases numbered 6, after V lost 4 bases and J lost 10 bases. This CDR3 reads CASSRDRGPLEQFF. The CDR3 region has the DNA TGCGCCAGCAGCAGGGACAGGGGGCCATTGGAGCAGTTCTTC.

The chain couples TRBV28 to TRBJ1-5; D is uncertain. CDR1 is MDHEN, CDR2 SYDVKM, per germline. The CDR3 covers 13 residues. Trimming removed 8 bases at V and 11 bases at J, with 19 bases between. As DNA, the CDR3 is TGTGCCAGCCGGCCCGGGCCGGGGAGGGCCCAGCATTTT. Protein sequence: CASRPGPGRAQHF.

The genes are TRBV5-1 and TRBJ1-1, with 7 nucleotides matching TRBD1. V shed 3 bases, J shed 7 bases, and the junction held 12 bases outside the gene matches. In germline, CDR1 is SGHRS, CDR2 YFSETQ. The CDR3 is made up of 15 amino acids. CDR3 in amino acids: CASSYEGARGVEAFF. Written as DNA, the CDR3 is TGCGCCAGCAGCTATGAGGGGGCGCGGGGAGTTGAAGCTTTCTTT.

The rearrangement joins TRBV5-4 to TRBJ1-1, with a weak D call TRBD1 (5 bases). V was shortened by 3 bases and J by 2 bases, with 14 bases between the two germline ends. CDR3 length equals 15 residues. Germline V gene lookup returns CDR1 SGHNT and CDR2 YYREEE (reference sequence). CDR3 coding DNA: TGTGCCAGCAGCTGGGCGGACCAGGGAAACACTGAAGCTTTCTTT. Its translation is CASSWADQGNTEAFF. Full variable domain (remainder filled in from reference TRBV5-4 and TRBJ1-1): ETGVTQSPTHLIKTRGQQVTLRCSSQSGHNTVSWYQQALGQGPQFIFQYYREEENGRGNFPPRFSGLQFPNYSSELNVNALELDDSALYLCASSWADQGNTEAFFGQGTRLTVV.

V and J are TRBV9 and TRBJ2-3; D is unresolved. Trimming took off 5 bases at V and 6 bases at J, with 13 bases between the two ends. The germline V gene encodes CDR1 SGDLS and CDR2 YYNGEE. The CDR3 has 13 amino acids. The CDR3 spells CASSSPVRDTQYF. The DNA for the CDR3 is TGTGCCAGCAGTTCCCCTGTGAGGGATACGCAGTATTTT.